The 27 T cell receptor beta chains below were found in one sample sequenced in a study of shared clonotypes between healthy human individuals (dated by TCRdb to 2018 to 2020). Library preparation was by the immunoSEQ multiplex PCR assay. The table was pulled from immuneACCESS by TCRdb, which kept in-frame rearrangements only. Such tables lose some clones; where checked, under half of the loss comes from unresolved V genes, and the rest has no known cause. The sample yields more than 450,000 clones; around 74% were counted once. 10% to 15% of the sample is taken by the ten largest. The sequenced material came from PBMCs. The origin of the receptors is a woman between 40 and 50 years old in good health. Some clones in this sample may be carry-over from other donors' samples.

The chain has TRBV2 and TRBJ2-2; TRBD2 matches 9 bases. The CDR3 loop spans 15 amino acids. Trimming at V came to 6 bases and at J to 5 bases, leaving 7 bases not matched to a gene. From germline, CDR1 is SNHLY and CDR2 FYNNEI. Here the CDR3 reads CASSLTSGGTGELFF. CDR3 sequence (DNA): TGTGCCAGCAGCCTGACTAGCGGAGGGACCGGGGAGCTGTTTTTT.

The CDR3 region is CASSKLAGARETQYF. CDR3 bases: TGTGCCAGCAGCAAACTAGCGGGAGCGAGGGAGACCCAGTACTTC. The chain joins TRBV11-3 to TRBJ2-5, with 11 positions matching TRBD2. Germline V gene lookup returns CDR1 SGHNT and CDR2 YENEEA. The CDR3 spans 15 residues. After removal of 5 bases from V and 5 bases from J, the junction contained 7 bases not matched to a gene.

The chain links TRBV19 to TRBJ2-7; 12 bases match TRBD2. V shed 4 bases, J shed 1 base, and the junction held 11 bases outside the gene matches. The CDR3 sequence is 18 residues long. Per the germline V gene, CDR1 is LNHDA and CDR2 is SQIVND (reference sequence). CDR3 bases: TGTGCCAGTAGTAGCCGGACTAGCGGGAATTTGGGGTCCTACGAGCAGTACTTC. Translated: CASSSRTSGNLGSYEQYF. The full variable domain, its missing parts supplied by reference TRBV19 and TRBJ2-7, is DGGITQSPKYLFRKEGQNVTLSCEQNLNHDAMYWYRQDPGQGLRLIYYSQIVNDFQKGDIAEGYSVSREKKESFPLTVTSAQKNPTAFYLCASSSRTSGNLGSYEQYFGPGTRLTVT.

The J gene is TRBJ2-2, the V gene TRBV7-9; 10 bases match TRBD2. Germline CDR1 is SEHNR and CDR2 is FQNEAQ (reference sequence). The CDR3 totals 19 residues. After removal of 1 base from V and 2 bases from J, the junction contained 10 bases not matched to a gene. Here the CDR3 DNA reads TGTGCCAGCAGCTTAGTATGGGTAGGACTAGCGGTAAACACCGGGGAGCTGTTTTTT. Its protein is CASSLVWVGLAVNTGELFF. The full variable domain, its missing parts supplied by reference TRBV7-9 and TRBJ2-2, is DTGVSQNPRHKITKRGQNVTFRCDPISEHNRLYWYRQTLGQGPEFLTYFQNEAQLEKSRLLSDRFSAERPKGSFSTLEIQRTEQGDSAMYLCASSLVWVGLAVNTGELFFGEGSRLTVL.

Only one count was recorded for this clone. J is TRBJ1-4 and V is TRBV2, with D possibly matching TRBD1 (6 bases). The CDR3 contains 14 residues. Trimming shortened V by 8 bases and J by 8 bases, and 18 bases separated the two germline ends. In germline, CDR1 is SNHLY, CDR2 FYNNEI. CDR3 residues: CASRRGRGEEKLFF. For the CDR3, the DNA is TGTGCCAGCCGCAGGGGAAGGGGAGAAGAAAAACTGTTTTTT.

The CDR3, as DNA: TGTGCCTACACCCCCGGGACAGGGTTTGGCACTGAAGCTTTCTTT. It yields the protein CAYTPGTGFGTEAFF. The chain uses TRBV30 and TRBJ1-1, with 9 bases aligning to TRBD1. V trimming: 7 bases; J trimming: 4 bases; junction bases outside the gene matches: 13. CDR3 length: 15 residues. Germline loops: CDR1 GTSNPN, CDR2 SVGIG (reference sequence).

The V gene is TRBV5-1, the J gene TRBJ2-5; 7 bases fit TRBD1. J was trimmed by 5 bases and V by 6 bases; bases with no gene match: 7. CDR3 length equals 13 residues. Germline V lookup: CDR1 SGHRS, CDR2 YFSETQ. Here the CDR3 DNA reads TGCGCCAGCACCCAGGGGGAGAGGGAGACCCAGTACTTC. It yields the protein CASTQGERETQYF.

V and J are TRBV6-6 and TRBJ2-1, with D possibly being TRBD2 (6 bases). CDR3 length: 14 amino acids. Trimming shortened V by 8 bases and J by 0 bases, and 11 bases separated the two germline ends. CDR1 is MNHNY and CDR2 is SVGAGI in the germline V gene (reference sequence). In DNA form, the CDR3 reads TGTGCCAGCCAGGAGGGGAGCTCCTACAATGAGCAGTTCTTC. This encodes CASQEGSSYNEQFF.

This clone has only one observation. This CDR3 is CASSPWEGGVYEQYF. The CDR3 nucleotides are TGTGCCAGCAGCCCCTGGGAGGGTGGAGTTTACGAGCAGTACTTC. The gene calls are TRBV9 and TRBJ2-7, with TRBD2 identical over 7 bases. Looked up from germline, CDR1 is SGDLS and CDR2 is YYNGEE. This CDR3 is 15 amino acids long. With V trimmed by 4 bases and J by 4 bases, 11 bases remained unmatched.

The chain carries TRBV7-9 and TRBJ2-7; D may be TRBD1 (6 bases). The CDR3 extends over 14 amino acids. CDR1 and CDR2 from the germline V gene are SEHNR and FQNEAQ (reference sequence). Between the trimmed V and J ends, which lost 1 base and 6 bases, there was a span of 13 bases. The CDR3 bases are TGTGCCAGCAGCTTAGGGGACACCGTTTCCGAGCAGTACTTC. Protein product: CASSLGDTVSEQYF.

The V and J genes are TRBV29-1 and TRBJ1-1, with unresolved D. The CDR3 runs 12 residues. The germline gives CDR1 SQVTM, CDR2 ANQGSEA. V was pared by 3 bases and J by 3 bases, with 8 bases between. This CDR3 reads CSVEEGDTEAFF. DNA of the CDR3: TGCAGCGTTGAGGAGGGTGACACTGAAGCTTTCTTT.

As for this clone: This sequence is one base from a far larger clone and is likely a read error. Other DNA sequences from this sample encode an identical CDR3 as well. The CDR3 nucleotides read TGTGCCAGCAGTTCGACAGGAGGGAGGTATGGCTACACCTTC. Its translation is CASSSTGGRYGYTF. The chain combines TRBV28 with TRBJ1-2, with D perhaps TRBD1 (6 bases). CDR1 is MDHEN and CDR2 is SYDVKM in the germline V gene. CDR3 size: 14 residues. V was shortened by 4 bases and J by 5 bases, with 14 bases between the two germline ends.

The chain employs TRBV7-2 and TRBJ2-6; 12 bases align to TRBD2. This CDR3 comprises 18 residues. The germline CDR1 and CDR2 sequences are SGHTA and FQGNSA. The V gene end was trimmed by 1 base and the J gene end by 3 bases; junction bases not matched to a gene: 4. In DNA form, the CDR3 reads TGTGCCAGCAGCTTAGGACTAGCGGGAGTGGGTGGGGCCAACGTCCTGACTTTC. As protein: CASSLGLAGVGGANVLTF.

This chain links TRBV30 with TRBJ2-7; 10 positions match TRBD1. Germline V gives CDR1 GTSNPN, CDR2 SVGIG (reference sequence). This CDR3 contains 14 residues. V lost 0 bases to trimming and J lost 2 bases; unmatched junction nucleotides: 1. CDR3 sequence: CAWSVGQGAYEQYF. The CDR3 DNA sequence: TGTGCCTGGAGTGTAGGACAGGGGGCCTACGAGCAGTACTTC.

The sample holds one count of this clone. The chain links TRBV7-6 to TRBJ1-1; no firm D call. The germline V gene has CDR1 SGHVS and CDR2 FNYEAQ. Trimming removed 7 bases at V and 0 bases at J, with 9 bases between. The CDR3 is 13 amino acids. The CDR3 DNA follows: TGTGCCAGCAAATTGGGCATGAACACTGAAGCTTTCTTT. This encodes CASKLGMNTEAFF.

The CDR3 here is CASSIVGPPYNEQFF. The CDR3 nucleotides read TGTGCCAGTAGTATTGTGGGCCCCCCCTACAATGAGCAGTTCTTC. V and J are TRBV19 and TRBJ2-1; D unclear. From germline, CDR1 is LNHDA and CDR2 SQIVND (reference sequence). This CDR3 comprises 15 residues. Between the trimmed V and J ends, which lost 3 bases and 2 bases, there was a span of 11 bases.

V usage is TRBV7-2 and J usage is TRBJ1-1; possibly TRBD1 for D (5 bases). CDR1 and CDR2 from the germline V gene are SGHTA and FQGNSA. This CDR3 contains 13 residues. Trimming took 0 bases from V and 6 from J, leaving 8 bases between them. The CDR3 DNA reads TGTGCCAGCAGCTTAGCTGGGGCTCCTGAAGCTTTCTTT. Encoded protein: CASSLAGAPEAFF.

About this clone: Additional DNA sequences in this sample encode the identical CDR3. The V gene is TRBV28, the J gene TRBJ2-7, with D perhaps matching TRBD1 (5 bases). V lost 2 bases and J lost 3, with 5 bases in between. The CDR3 runs to 12 residues. CDR1 and CDR2 from the germline V gene are MDHEN and SYDVKM. CDR3 sequence: CASSLQGYEQYF. The DNA of the CDR3 is TGTGCCAGCAGTTTACAGGGCTACGAGCAGTACTTC.

This chain connects TRBV18 to TRBJ2-7; the D is unclear. The CDR3 is made up of 14 amino acids. Germline V gene data show CDR1 as KGHSH and CDR2 as LQKENI. Trimming left V 5 bases short and J 7 bases short, with 18 bases between. The CDR3, as DNA: TGTGCCAGCTCATCTACTGGTGGTTTTTGGGAGCAGTACTTC. Translation: CASSSTGGFWEQYF.

This sequence joins TRBV5-4 and TRBJ2-4, with 10 bases that match TRBD2. CDR1 is SGHNT and CDR2 is YYREEE in the germline V gene (reference sequence). This CDR3 has 16 residues. V lost 0 bases and J lost 5; bases outside the gene matches: 5. The CDR3 sequence is CASSLVWTSGQNIQYF. CDR3 nucleotides: TGTGCCAGCAGCTTGGTGTGGACTAGCGGACAAAACATTCAGTACTTC.

The CDR3 DNA is TGTGCCACCAGCAGAGATGGAGGCAGGGGTGCACCGGGGCAGCCCCAGCATTTT. Its translation is CATSRDGGRGAPGQPQHF. V is TRBV15 and J is TRBJ1-5, with a tentative D call TRBD1 (6 bases). Trimming removed 0 bases at V and 7 bases at J, with 22 bases between. The CDR3 contains 18 residues. From germline, CDR1 is LNHNV and CDR2 YYDKDF (reference sequence). The whole variable domain, remainder taken from reference TRBV15 and TRBJ1-5, is DAMVIQNPRYQVTQFGKPVTLSCSQTLNHNVMYWYQQKSSQAPKLLFHYYDKDFNNEADTPDNFQSRRPNTSFCFLDIRSPGLGDTAMYLCATSRDGGRGAPGQPQHFGDGTRLSIL.

The chain couples TRBV6-4 to TRBJ2-1; TRBD1 might be the D (5 bases). V lost 4 bases to trimming and J lost 5 bases, with 12 bases between them. CDR1 is MRHNA, CDR2 SNTAGT, per germline. This CDR3 has 14 residues. The CDR3 protein is CASSAQALHNEQFF. CDR3 DNA sequence: TGTGCCAGCAGTGCACAGGCACTCCACAATGAGCAGTTCTTC.

The chain uses TRBV6-6 and TRBJ2-7; D may be TRBD2 (6 bases). Trimming took off 0 bases at V and 0 bases at J, with 12 bases between the two ends. This CDR3 spans 16 amino acids. The germline V gene has CDR1 MNHNY and CDR2 SVGAGI (reference sequence). CDR3 protein: CASSYSSSGSSYEQYF. The CDR3 DNA sequence: TGTGCCAGCAGTTACTCAAGTAGCGGAAGCTCCTACGAGCAGTACTTC.

The chain links TRBV5-1 to TRBJ1-2; perhaps TRBD1 as D (5 bases). The CDR3 consists of 14 residues. Trimming took off 0 bases at V and 2 bases at J, with 8 bases between the two ends. The V gene's germline CDR1 is SGHRS and CDR2 YFSETQ. CDR3 DNA: TGCGCCAGCAGCTTGGTAGGGGAGAACTATGGCTACACCTTC. Amino acid sequence: CASSLVGENYGYTF.

This clone appeared once. The V and J genes are TRBV6-5 and TRBJ2-7; 7 nucleotides match TRBD2. The ends lost 0 bases at V and 0 bases at J; junction bases unmatched: 2. The germline CDR1 and CDR2 sequences are MNHEY and SVGAGI. The CDR3 length is 15 residues. CDR3 DNA: TGTGCCAGCAGTTACTCATCGGGGGGCTCCTACGAGCAGTACTTC. As protein: CASSYSSGGSYEQYF.

This sequence joins TRBV18 and TRBJ2-5, with D unresolved. V lost 0 bases and J 3 bases, leaving 5 bases between the germline ends. Germline V CDR1 and CDR2: KGHSH, LQKENI. This CDR3 is 13 amino acids long. This chain's CDR3 is CASSPPLEETQYF. DNA for the CDR3: TGTGCCAGCTCACCACCCCTGGAAGAGACCCAGTACTTC.

The chain employs TRBV15 and TRBJ2-1; 7 nucleotides match TRBD2. Trimming removed 0 bases from V and 9 bases from J; junction bases left unmatched: 8. Germline CDR1 reads LNHNV; CDR2 reads YYDKDF (reference sequence). The CDR3 contains 15 residues. CDR3 protein: CATSRDLPGEGEQFF. CDR3 nucleotide sequence: TGTGCCACCAGCAGAGATCTGCCGGGGGAGGGTGAGCAGTTCTTC. The full variable domain, completed using reference TRBV15 and TRBJ2-1, is DAMVIQNPRYQVTQFGKPVTLSCSQTLNHNVMYWYQQKSSQAPKLLFHYYDKDFNNEADTPDNFQSRRPNTSFCFLDIRSPGLGDTAMYLCATSRDLPGEGEQFFGPGTRLTVL.